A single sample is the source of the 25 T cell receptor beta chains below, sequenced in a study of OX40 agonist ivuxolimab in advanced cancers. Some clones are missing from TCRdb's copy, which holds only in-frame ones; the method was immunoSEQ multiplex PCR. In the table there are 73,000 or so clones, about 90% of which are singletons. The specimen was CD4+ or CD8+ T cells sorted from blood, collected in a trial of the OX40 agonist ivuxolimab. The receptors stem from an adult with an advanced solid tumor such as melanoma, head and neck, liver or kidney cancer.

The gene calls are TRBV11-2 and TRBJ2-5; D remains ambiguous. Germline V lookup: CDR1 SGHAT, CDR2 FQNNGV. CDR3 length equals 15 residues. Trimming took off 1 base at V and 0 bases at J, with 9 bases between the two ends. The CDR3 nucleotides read TGTGCCAGCAGCTTAGTTCTCGGGTACCAAGAGACCCAGTACTTC. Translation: CASSLVLGYQETQYF. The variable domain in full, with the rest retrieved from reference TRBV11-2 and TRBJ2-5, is EAGVAQSPRYKIIEKRQSVAFWCNPISGHATLYWYQQILGQGPKLLIQFQNNGVVDDSQLPKDRFSAERLKGVDSTLKIQPAKLEDSAVYLCASSLVLGYQETQYFGPGTRLLVL.

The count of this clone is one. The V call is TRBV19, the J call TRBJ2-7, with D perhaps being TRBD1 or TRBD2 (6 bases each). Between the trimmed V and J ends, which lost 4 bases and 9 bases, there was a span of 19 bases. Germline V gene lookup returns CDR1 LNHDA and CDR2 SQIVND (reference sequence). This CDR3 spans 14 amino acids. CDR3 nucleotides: TGTGCCAGTAGTACCCGAGGGGGGCCACTAGGGCAGTACTTC. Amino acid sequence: CASSTRGGPLGQYF.

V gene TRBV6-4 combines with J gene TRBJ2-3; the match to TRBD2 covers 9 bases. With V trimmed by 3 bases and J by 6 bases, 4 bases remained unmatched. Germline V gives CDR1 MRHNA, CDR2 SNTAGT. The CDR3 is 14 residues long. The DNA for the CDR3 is TGTGCCAGCAGTGAGGGACTAGCCACCGATACGCAGTATTTT. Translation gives CASSEGLATDTQYF.

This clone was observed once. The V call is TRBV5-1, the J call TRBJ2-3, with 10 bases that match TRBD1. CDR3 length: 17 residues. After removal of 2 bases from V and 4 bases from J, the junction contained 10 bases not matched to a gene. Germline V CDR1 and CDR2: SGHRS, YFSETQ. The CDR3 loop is CASSFYSGTGVADTQYF. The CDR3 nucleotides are TGCGCCAGCAGCTTTTACTCCGGGACAGGGGTGGCAGATACGCAGTATTTT.

The CDR3 protein is CAISESSSGPTGELFF. For the CDR3, the DNA is TGTGCCATCAGTGAGTCCTCTAGCGGACCCACCGGGGAGCTGTTTTTT. This sequence joins TRBV10-3 and TRBJ2-2, with 7 bases identical to TRBD2. Germline CDR1 is ENHRY and CDR2 is SYGVKD. The CDR3 spans 16 residues. The junction had 5 bases not matched to a gene; V was cut back by 0 bases and J by 4 bases.

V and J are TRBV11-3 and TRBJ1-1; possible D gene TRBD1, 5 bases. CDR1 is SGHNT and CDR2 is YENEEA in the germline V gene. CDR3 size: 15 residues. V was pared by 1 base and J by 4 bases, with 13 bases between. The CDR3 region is CASSLGEGFGTEAFF. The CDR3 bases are TGTGCCAGCAGCTTAGGGGAGGGGTTCGGCACTGAAGCTTTCTTT.

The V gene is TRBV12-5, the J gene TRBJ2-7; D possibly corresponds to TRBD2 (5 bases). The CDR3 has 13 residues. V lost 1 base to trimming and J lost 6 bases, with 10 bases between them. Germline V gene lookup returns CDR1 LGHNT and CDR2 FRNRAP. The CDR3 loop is CASGLELAGEQYF. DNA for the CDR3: TGTGCTAGTGGTTTGGAGCTAGCAGGCGAGCAGTACTTC.

CDR3 DNA sequence: TGCGCCAGCAGCCCGCAAACAATTTCCGCTGGTACAGAATTTGAAAAACTGTTTTTT. Its protein product is CASSPQTISAGTEFEKLFF. This rearrangement joins TRBV4-1 to TRBJ1-4; D gene unclear. The V end was cut by 4 bases, the J end by 7 bases, with 28 bases between. Germline V gene sequence: CDR1 MGHRA, CDR2 YSYEKL. The CDR3 is made up of 19 amino acids.

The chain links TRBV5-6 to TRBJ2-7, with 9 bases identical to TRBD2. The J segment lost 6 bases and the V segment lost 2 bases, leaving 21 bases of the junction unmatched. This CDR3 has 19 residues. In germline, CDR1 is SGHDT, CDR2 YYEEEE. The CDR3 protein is CASSFRSVGAGGYRSEQYF. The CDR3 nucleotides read TGTGCCAGCAGCTTTCGTTCGGTAGGAGCGGGAGGCTATCGCAGCGAGCAGTACTTC.

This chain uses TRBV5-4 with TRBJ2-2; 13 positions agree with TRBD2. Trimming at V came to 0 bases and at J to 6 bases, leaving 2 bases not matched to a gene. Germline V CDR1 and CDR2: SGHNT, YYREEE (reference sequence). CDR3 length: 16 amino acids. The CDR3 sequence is CASSLGGLAGPGELFF. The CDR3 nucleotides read TGTGCCAGCAGCTTGGGGGGACTAGCGGGACCCGGGGAGCTGTTTTTT.

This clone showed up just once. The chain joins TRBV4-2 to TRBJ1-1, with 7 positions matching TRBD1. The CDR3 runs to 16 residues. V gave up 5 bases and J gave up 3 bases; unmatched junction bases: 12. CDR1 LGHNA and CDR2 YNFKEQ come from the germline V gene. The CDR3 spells CASSFSYDRDDTEAFF. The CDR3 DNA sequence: TGTGCCAGCAGCTTCTCTTATGACAGGGATGACACTGAAGCTTTCTTT.

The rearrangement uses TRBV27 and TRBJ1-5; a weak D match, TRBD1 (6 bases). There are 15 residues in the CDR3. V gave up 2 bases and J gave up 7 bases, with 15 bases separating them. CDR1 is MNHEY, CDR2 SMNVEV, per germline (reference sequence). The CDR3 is CASSLRRGEGQPQHF. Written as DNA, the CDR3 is TGTGCCAGCAGTTTAAGGAGGGGGGAGGGCCAGCCCCAGCATTTT.

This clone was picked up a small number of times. CDR3: CASSSRSLAGGDTQYF. In DNA form, the CDR3 reads TGTGCCAGCAGCTCCCGATCTTTAGCGGGAGGGGATACGCAGTATTTT. The V gene is TRBV11-3, the J gene TRBJ2-3; 11 bases map to TRBD2. This CDR3 has 16 amino acids. Germline V gene data show CDR1 as SGHNT and CDR2 as YENEEA. The trim removed 4 bases at V and 6 bases at J, leaving 9 bases unmatched.

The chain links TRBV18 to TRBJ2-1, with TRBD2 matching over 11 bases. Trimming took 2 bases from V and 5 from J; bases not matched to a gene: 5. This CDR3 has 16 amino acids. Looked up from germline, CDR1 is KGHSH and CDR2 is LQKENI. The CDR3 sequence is CASSPGTSGKNNEQFF. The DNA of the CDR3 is TGTGCCAGCTCACCAGGGACTAGCGGAAAAAACAATGAGCAGTTCTTC.

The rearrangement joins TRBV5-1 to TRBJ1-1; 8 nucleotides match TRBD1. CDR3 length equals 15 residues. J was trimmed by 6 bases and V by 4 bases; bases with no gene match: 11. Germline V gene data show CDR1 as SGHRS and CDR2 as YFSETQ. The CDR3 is CASSPRGGQAPEAFF. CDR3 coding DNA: TGCGCCAGCAGCCCCAGGGGGGGACAGGCTCCTGAAGCTTTCTTT.

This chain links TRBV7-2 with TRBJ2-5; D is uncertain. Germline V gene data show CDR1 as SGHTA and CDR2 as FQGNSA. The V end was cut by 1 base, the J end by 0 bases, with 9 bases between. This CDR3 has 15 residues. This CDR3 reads CASSLVRLNQETQYF. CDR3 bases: TGTGCCAGCAGCTTAGTGCGGCTAAACCAAGAGACCCAGTACTTC.

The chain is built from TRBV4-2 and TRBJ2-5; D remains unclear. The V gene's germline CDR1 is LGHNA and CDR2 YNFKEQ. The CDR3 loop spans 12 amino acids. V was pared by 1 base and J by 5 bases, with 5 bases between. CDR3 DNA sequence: TGTGCCAGCAGCCAAGTGGCGGAGACCCAGTACTTC. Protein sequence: CASSQVAETQYF.

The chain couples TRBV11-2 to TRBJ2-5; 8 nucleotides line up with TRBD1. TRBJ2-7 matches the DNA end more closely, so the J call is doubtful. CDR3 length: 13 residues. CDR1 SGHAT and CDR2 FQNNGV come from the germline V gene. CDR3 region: CASRRTGSHEQYF. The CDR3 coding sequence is TGTGCCAGCAGACGGACAGGGTCCCACGAGCAGTACTTC.

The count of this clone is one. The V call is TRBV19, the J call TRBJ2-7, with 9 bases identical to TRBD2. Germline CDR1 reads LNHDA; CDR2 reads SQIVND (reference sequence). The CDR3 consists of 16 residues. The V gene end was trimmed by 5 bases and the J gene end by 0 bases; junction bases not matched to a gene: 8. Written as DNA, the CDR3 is TGTGCCAGTAGTTGGGTGACTAGCGGAAGCTCCTACGAGCAGTACTTC. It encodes CASSWVTSGSSYEQYF. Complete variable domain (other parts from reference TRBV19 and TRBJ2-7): DGGITQSPKYLFRKEGQNVTLSCEQNLNHDAMYWYRQDPGQGLRLIYYSQIVNDFQKGDIAEGYSVSREKKESFPLTVTSAQKNPTAFYLCASSWVTSGSSYEQYFGPGTRLTVT.

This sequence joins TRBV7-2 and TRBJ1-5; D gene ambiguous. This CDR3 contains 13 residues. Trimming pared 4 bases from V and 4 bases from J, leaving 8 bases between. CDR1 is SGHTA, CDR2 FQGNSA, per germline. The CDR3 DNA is TGTGCCAGCAGCTACTTGGGAAATCAGCCCCAGCATTTT. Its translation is CASSYLGNQPQHF.

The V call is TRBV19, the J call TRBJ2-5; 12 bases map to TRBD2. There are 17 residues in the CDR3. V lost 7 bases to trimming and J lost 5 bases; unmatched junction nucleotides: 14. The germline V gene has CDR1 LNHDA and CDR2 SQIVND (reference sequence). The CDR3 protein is CASNNPSGRAMGETQYF. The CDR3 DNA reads TGTGCCAGTAACAACCCTAGCGGGAGGGCCATGGGGGAGACCCAGTACTTC.

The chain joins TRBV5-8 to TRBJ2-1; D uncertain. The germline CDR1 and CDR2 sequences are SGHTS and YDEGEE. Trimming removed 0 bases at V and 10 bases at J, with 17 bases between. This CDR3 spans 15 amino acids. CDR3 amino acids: CASSLVGHPTREQFF. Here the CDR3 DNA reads TGTGCCAGCAGCTTGGTCGGCCACCCTACAAGAGAGCAGTTCTTC.

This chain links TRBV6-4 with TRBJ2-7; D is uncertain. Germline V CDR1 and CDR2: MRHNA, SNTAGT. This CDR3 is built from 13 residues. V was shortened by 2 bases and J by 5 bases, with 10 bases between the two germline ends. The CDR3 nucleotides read TGTGCCAGCAGTGACGGGCCTAGTGACGAGCAGTACTTC. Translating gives CASSDGPSDEQYF.

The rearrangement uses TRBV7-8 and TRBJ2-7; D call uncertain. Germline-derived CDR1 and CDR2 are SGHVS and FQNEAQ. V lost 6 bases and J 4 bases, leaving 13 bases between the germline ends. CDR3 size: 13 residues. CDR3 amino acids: CASRPGSKYEQYF. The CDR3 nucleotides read TGTGCCAGCAGACCCGGGTCCAAATACGAGCAGTACTTC.

The CDR3 is CASSLGLQGATGELFF. CDR3 bases: TGTGCCAGCAGCCTGGGACTACAAGGGGCCACCGGGGAGCTGTTTTTT. This chain joins TRBV14 and TRBJ2-2; TRBD2 matches at 7 bases. The CDR3 loop spans 16 amino acids. Germline CDR1 and CDR2: SGHDN and FVKESK. J lost 4 bases, V lost 4 bases, and 9 bases had no gene match.